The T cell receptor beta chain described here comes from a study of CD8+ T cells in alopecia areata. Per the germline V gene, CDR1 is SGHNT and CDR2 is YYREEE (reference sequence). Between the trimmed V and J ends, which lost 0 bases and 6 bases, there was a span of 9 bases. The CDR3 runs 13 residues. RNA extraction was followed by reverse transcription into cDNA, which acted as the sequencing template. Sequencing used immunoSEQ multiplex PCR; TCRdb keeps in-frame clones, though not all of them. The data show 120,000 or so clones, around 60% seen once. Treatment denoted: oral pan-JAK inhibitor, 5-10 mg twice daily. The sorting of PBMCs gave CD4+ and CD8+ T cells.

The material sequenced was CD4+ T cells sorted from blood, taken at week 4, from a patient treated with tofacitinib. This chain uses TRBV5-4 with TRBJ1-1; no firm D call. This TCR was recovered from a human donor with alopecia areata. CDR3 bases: TGTGCCAGCAGCTTGGCGGGAACGGCTGAAGCTTTCTTT. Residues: CASSLAGTAEAFF.